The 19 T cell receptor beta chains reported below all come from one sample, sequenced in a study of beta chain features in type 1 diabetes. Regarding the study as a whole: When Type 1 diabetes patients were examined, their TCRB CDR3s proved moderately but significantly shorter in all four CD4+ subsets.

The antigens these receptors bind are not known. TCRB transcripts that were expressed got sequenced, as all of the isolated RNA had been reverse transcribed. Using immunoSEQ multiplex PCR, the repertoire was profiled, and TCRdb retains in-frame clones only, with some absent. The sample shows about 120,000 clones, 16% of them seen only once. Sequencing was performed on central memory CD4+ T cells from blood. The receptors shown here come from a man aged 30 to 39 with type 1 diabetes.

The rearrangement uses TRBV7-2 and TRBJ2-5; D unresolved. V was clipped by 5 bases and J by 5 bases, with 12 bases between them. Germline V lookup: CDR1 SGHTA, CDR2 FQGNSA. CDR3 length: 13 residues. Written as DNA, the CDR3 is TGTGCCAGCAGCCGAGTCTTAGGGGAGACCCAGTACTTC. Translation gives CASSRVLGETQYF.

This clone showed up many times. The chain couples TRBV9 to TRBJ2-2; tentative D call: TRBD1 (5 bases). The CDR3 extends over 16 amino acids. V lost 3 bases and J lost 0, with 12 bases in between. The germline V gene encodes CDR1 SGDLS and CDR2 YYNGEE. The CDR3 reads CASSAFGHPNTGELFF. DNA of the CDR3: TGTGCCAGCAGCGCTTTCGGACATCCGAACACCGGGGAGCTGTTTTTT.

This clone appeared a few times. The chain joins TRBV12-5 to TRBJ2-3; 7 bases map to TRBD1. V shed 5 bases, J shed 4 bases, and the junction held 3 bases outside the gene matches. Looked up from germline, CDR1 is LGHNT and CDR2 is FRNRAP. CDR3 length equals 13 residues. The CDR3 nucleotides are TGTGCTAGTGGTCCCCAGGGGGCAGATACGCAGTATTTT. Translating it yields CASGPQGADTQYF.

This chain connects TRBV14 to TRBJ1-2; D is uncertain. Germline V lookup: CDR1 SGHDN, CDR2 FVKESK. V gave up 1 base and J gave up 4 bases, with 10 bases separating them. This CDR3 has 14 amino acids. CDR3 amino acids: CASSQGWPGYGYTF. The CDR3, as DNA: TGTGCCAGCAGCCAAGGTTGGCCGGGCTATGGCTACACCTTC.

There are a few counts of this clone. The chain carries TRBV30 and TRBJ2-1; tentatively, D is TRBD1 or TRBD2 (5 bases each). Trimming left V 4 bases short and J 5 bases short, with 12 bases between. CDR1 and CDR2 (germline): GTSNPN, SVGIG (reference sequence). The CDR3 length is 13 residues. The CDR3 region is CAWKKRGNNEQFF. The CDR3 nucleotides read TGTGCCTGGAAAAAACGGGGCAACAATGAGCAGTTCTTC.

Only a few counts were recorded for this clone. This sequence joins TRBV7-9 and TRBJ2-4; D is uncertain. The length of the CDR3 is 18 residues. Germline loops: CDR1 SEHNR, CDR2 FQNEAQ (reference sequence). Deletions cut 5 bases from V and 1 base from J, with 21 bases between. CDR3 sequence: CASSPPLRFSGAKNIQYF. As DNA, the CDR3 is TGTGCCAGCAGCCCCCCACTACGGTTTTCTGGGGCCAAAAACATTCAGTACTTC. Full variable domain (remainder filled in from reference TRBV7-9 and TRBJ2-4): DTGVSQNPRHKITKRGQNVTFRCDPISEHNRLYWYRQTLGQGPEFLTYFQNEAQLEKSRLLSDRFSAERPKGSFSTLEIQRTEQGDSAMYLCASSPPLRFSGAKNIQYFGAGTRLSVL.

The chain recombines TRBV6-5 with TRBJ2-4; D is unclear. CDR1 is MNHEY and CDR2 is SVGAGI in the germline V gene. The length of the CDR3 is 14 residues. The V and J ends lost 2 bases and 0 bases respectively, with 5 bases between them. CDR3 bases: TGTGCCAGCAGTTACAAGTTAGCCAAAAACATTCAGTACTTC. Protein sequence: CASSYKLAKNIQYF.

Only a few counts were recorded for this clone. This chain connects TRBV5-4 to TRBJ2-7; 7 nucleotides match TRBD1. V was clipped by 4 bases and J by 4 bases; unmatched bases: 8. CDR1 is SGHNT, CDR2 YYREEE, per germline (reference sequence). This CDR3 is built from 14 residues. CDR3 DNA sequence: TGTGCCAGCAGCCTACAGGGGTTTCGGTACGAGCAGTACTTC. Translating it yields CASSLQGFRYEQYF.

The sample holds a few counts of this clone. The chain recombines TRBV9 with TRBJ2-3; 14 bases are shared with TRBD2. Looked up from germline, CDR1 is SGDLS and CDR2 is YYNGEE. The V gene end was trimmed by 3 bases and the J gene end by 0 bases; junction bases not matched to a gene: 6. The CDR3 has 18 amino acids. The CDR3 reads CASSAGTSGGLSTDTQYF. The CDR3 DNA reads TGTGCCAGCAGCGCCGGGACTAGCGGGGGCCTTAGCACAGATACGCAGTATTTT.

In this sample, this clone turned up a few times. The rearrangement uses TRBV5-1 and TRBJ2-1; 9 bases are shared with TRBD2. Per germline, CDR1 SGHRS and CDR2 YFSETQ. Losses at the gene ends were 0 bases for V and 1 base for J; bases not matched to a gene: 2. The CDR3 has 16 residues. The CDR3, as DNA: TGCGCCAGCAGCTTGGGACTAGCGGCTTCCTACAATGAGCAGTTCTTC. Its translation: CASSLGLAASYNEQFF. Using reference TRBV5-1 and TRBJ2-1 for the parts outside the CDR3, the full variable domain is KAGVTQTPRYLIKTRGQQVTLSCSPISGHRSVSWYQQTPGQGLQFLFEYFSETQRNKGNFPGRFSGRQFSNSRSEMNVSTLELGDSALYLCASSLGLAASYNEQFFGPGTRLTVL.

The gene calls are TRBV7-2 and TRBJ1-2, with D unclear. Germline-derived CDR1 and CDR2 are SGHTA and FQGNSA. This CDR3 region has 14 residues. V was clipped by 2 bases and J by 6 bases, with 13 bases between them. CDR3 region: CASSLTVQDNGYTF. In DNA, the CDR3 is TGTGCCAGCAGCTTAACAGTACAAGACAATGGCTACACCTTC.

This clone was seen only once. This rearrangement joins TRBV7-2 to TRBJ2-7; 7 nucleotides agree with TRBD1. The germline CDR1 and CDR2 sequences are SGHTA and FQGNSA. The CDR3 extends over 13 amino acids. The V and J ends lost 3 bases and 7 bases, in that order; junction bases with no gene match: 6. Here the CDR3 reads CASSFDRVKEQYF. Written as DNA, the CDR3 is TGTGCCAGCAGCTTTGACAGGGTAAAGGAGCAGTACTTC.

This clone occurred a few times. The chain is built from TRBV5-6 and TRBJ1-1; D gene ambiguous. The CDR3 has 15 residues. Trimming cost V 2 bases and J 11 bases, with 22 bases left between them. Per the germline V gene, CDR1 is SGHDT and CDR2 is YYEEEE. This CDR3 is CASSFFFTELPRAFF. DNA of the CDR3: TGTGCCAGCAGCTTTTTCTTTACCGAACTGCCAAGGGCTTTCTTT.

The CDR3 here is CASKRDSSTDTQYF. CDR3 sequence (DNA): TGTGCCAGCAAACGGGACAGTAGCACAGATACGCAGTATTTT. The chain employs TRBV6-5 and TRBJ2-3; 7 bases fit TRBD1. Germline V CDR1 and CDR2: MNHEY, SVGAGI. V shed 7 bases, J shed 0 bases, and the junction held 4 bases outside the gene matches. The CDR3 extends over 14 amino acids.

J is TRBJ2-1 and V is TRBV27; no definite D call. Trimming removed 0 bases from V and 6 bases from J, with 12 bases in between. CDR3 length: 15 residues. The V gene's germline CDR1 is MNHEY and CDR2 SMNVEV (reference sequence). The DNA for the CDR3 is TGTGCCAGCAGTTTATCCGGGCAGGTAGGCAATGAGCAGTTCTTC. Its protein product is CASSLSGQVGNEQFF.

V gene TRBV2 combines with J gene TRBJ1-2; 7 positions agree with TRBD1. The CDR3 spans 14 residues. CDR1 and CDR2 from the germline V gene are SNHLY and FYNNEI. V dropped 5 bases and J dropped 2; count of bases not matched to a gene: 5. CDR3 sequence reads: CASSLEQGNYGYTF. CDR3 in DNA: TGTGCCAGCAGTCTTGAACAGGGGAACTATGGCTACACCTTC. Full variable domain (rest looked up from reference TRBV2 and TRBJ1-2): EPEVTQTPSHQVTQMGQEVILRCVPISNHLYFYWYRQILGQKVEFLVSFYNNEISEKSEIFDDQFSVERPDGSNFTLKIRSTKLEDSAMYFCASSLEQGNYGYTFGSGTRLTVV.

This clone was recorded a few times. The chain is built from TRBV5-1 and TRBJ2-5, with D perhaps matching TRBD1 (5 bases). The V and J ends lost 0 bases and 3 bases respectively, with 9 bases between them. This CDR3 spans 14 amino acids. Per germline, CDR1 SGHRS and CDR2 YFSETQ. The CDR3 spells CASSLGQQEETQYF. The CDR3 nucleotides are TGCGCCAGCAGCTTGGGACAGCAAGAAGAGACCCAGTACTTC.

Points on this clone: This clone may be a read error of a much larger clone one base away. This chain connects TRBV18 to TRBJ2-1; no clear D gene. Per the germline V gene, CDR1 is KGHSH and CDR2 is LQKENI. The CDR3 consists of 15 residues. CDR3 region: CASAPPSRGENEQFF. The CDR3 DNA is TGTGCCAGCGCACCACCTTCTCGTGGAGAAAATGAGCAGTTCTTC.

The CDR3 protein is CASSSGYNEQFF. As DNA, the CDR3 is TGTGCCAGCAGCTCGGGGTACAATGAGCAGTTCTTC. The genes are TRBV27 and TRBJ2-1, with a tentative D call TRBD2 (5 bases). In germline, CDR1 is MNHEY, CDR2 SMNVEV (reference sequence). V lost 6 bases and J 4 bases, leaving 7 bases between the germline ends. The CDR3 consists of 12 residues.